The 4 T cell receptor beta chains below were found in one sample sequenced in a study of lymphopenia after photon versus proton radiotherapy. Sequencing used immunoSEQ multiplex PCR; TCRdb keeps in-frame clones, though not all of them. The table lists roughly 30,000 clones, about 94% of them singletons, with roughly 0.78% in the top ten. The starting material was peripheral blood, obtained from a patient treated with photon-based radiotherapy. These receptors were taken from a woman in her forties or fifties with cholangiocarcinoma.

This chain joins TRBV18 and TRBJ2-3; D may correspond to TRBD1 or TRBD2 (5 bases each). Trimming stripped 6 bases from V and 6 bases from J, with 19 bases between. The CDR3 contains 15 residues. Germline V gene data show CDR1 as KGHSH and CDR2 as LQKENI. CDR3 residues: CASSRGTGFVDTQYF. The CDR3 DNA follows: TGTGCCAGCTCGCGTGGGACGGGGTTCGTGGATACGCAGTATTTT.

The chain combines TRBV7-2 with TRBJ1-5; TRBD1 matches at 9 bases. Germline CDR1 and CDR2: SGHTA and FQGNSA. There are 14 residues in the CDR3. J lost 7 bases, V lost 5 bases, and 6 bases had no gene match. This CDR3 is CASSPTGGRQPQHF. The CDR3 DNA follows: TGTGCCAGCAGCCCCACAGGGGGCAGGCAGCCCCAGCATTTT.

V and J are TRBV2 and TRBJ2-7; perhaps TRBD1 as D (6 bases). The CDR3 runs to 14 residues. Germline CDR1 and CDR2: SNHLY and FYNNEI. V was clipped by 7 bases and J by 4 bases, with 17 bases between them. The DNA of the CDR3 is TGTGCCAGCATGAGGGAGACAGGCCAATACGAGCAGTACTTC. Its protein product is CASMRETGQYEQYF. The whole variable domain, filled in from reference TRBV2 and TRBJ2-7, reads EPEVTQTPSHQVTQMGQEVILRCVPISNHLYFYWYRQILGQKVEFLVSFYNNEISEKSEIFDDQFSVERPDGSNFTLKIRSTKLEDSAMYFCASMRETGQYEQYFGPGTRLTVT.

This clone was counted once. One end of the junction varies from germline; a read error may be responsible. The chain recombines TRBV30 with TRBJ1-1, with 8 bases identical to TRBD1. Germline V gene sequence: CDR1 GTSNPN, CDR2 SVGIG (reference sequence). The CDR3 has 12 residues. For the CDR3, the DNA is TGTGCCTGGAGCCTCGGTGGGACAGGCCCGCGTTTT. Residues: CAWSLGGTGPRF.